Listed below are T cell receptor beta chains from one sample, sequenced in a study of blood T cells in healthy people across ages. MiXCR was run by TCRdb on the 5' RACE reads, yielding one entry per CDR3 protein. The repertoire holds over 1,500,000 distinct CDR3 sequences, with roughly 49% as singletons. The sample was blood. These receptors all stem from a woman in her thirties or forties in good health. Each CDR3 is given with its conserved first and last residue. A D gene is named only where the DNA matches it firmly. A row's size may be missing; if present it is once, few, many or a size class.

D: TRBD2
size: .
V: TRBV9
J: TRBJ2-1
CDR3: CASSRGGGADNEQFF
DNA: TGTGCCAGCAGCCGGGGCGGGGGGGCCGACAATGAGCAGTTCTTC

D: .
size: .
V: TRBV6-5
J: TRBJ1-1
CDR3: CASSYRGIGTEAFF
DNA: TGTGCCAGCAGTTACCGAGGGATAGGCACTGAAGCTTTCTTT

D: .
size: .
V: TRBV10-2
J: TRBJ2-5
CDR3: CATNNRETQYF
DNA: TGCGCCACCAATAACAGGGAGACCCAGTACTTC

D: .
size: .
V: TRBV21-1
J: TRBJ1-2
CDR3: CASSKAEGIYGYTF
DNA: TGTGCCAGCAGCAAAGCCGAGGGAATCTATGGCTACACCTTC

D: .
size: few
V: TRBV13
J: TRBJ2-1
CDR3: CASSYGRDNEQFF
DNA: TGTGCCAGCAGCTACGGCAGGGACAATGAGCAGTTCTTC

D: TRBD2
size: .
V: TRBV6-5
J: TRBJ2-7
CDR3: CASSPSGLRFNYEQYF
DNA: TGTGCCAGCAGTCCTAGCGGGCTAAGATTCAACTACGAGCAGTACTTC

D: .
size: once
V: TRBV11-2
J: TRBJ2-3
CDR3: CASRYTGSLTDTQYF
DNA: TGTGCCAGCAGATATACCGGGAGCTTAACAGATACGCAGTATTTT

D: .
size: .
V: TRBV4-2
J: TRBJ1-2
CDR3: CASSAGAGYTF
DNA: TGTGCCAGCAGCGCAGGCGCAGGCTACACCTTC

D: .
size: many
V: TRBV6-2/TRBV6-3
J: TRBJ2-7
CDR3: CASSYLSEQYF
DNA: TGTGCCAGCAGTTACTTAAGCGAGCAGTACTTC

D: .
size: .
V: TRBV29-1
J: TRBJ1-2
CDR3: CSAPGGGEVYGYTF
DNA: TGCAGCGCCCCGGGCGGGGGCGAAGTCTATGGCTACACCTTC

D: .
size: once
V: TRBV7-2
J: TRBJ2-6
CDR3: CASSAHRLSGANVLTF
DNA: TGTGCCAGCAGCGCACACAGGCTCTCTGGGGCCAACGTCCTGACTTTC

D: .
size: .
V: TRBV5-1
J: TRBJ1-1
CDR3: CASKGETEAFF
DNA: TGCGCCAGCAAGGGGGAAACTGAAGCTTTCTTT

D: .
size: .
V: TRBV27
J: TRBJ1-4
CDR3: CASSDIHGADNEKLFF
DNA: TGTGCCAGCAGTGATATTCACGGGGCGGATAATGAAAAACTGTTTTTT

D: .
size: .
V: TRBV27
J: TRBJ2-7
CDR3: CASRLYRDNYEQYF
DNA: TGTGCCAGCAGACTCTACAGAGATAACTACGAGCAGTACTTC

D: TRBD2
size: few
V: TRBV20-1
J: TRBJ2-1
CDR3: CSAQSLSGGTYNEQFF
DNA: TGCAGTGCTCAGTCGCTTAGCGGGGGGACATACAATGAGCAGTTCTTC

D: TRBD1
size: .
V: TRBV4-3
J: TRBJ2-1
CDR3: CASSQEDRGPQFF
DNA: TGCGCCAGCAGCCAGGAGGACAGGGGACCGCAGTTCTTC

D: TRBD2
size: few
V: TRBV6-5
J: TRBJ2-4
CDR3: CATRGSPKNIQYF
DNA: TGTGCCACCCGCGGGAGCCCCAAAAACATTCAGTACTTC

D: .
size: .
V: TRBV7-2
J: TRBJ2-7
CDR3: CASLRSPQGAYEQYF
DNA: TGTGCCAGCCTGCGGAGCCCTCAGGGAGCCTACGAGCAGTACTTC

D: TRBD1
size: .
V: TRBV6-1
J: TRBJ2-5
CDR3: CASGIRRDRERQETQYF
DNA: TGTGCCAGCGGGATACGACGGGACAGGGAGCGTCAAGAGACCCAGTACTTC

D: TRBD1
size: .
V: TRBV6-2/TRBV6-3
J: TRBJ2-1
CDR3: CASSPTNRGRFDEQFF
DNA: TGTGCCAGCAGCCCTACAAACAGGGGGCGATTCGATGAGCAGTTCTTC

D: .
size: few
V: TRBV29-1
J: TRBJ1-2
CDR3: CSVDARGYTF
DNA: TGCAGCGTTGATGCACGAGGCTACACCTTC

D: .
size: .
V: TRBV24-1
J: TRBJ2-1
CDR3: CATSDRDSREQFF
DNA: TGTGCCACCAGTGACCGAGACAGCCGTGAGCAGTTCTTC

D: .
size: few
V: TRBV6-2/TRBV6-3
J: TRBJ2-7
CDR3: CASSYSYRSYEQYF
DNA: TGTGCCAGCAGTTACTCTTACAGATCCTACGAGCAGTACTTC

D: TRBD2
size: .
V: TRBV6-5
J: TRBJ2-3
CDR3: CASIRRAGMGTDTQYF
DNA: TGTGCCAGCATCAGGAGAGCGGGAATGGGGACAGATACGCAGTATTTT